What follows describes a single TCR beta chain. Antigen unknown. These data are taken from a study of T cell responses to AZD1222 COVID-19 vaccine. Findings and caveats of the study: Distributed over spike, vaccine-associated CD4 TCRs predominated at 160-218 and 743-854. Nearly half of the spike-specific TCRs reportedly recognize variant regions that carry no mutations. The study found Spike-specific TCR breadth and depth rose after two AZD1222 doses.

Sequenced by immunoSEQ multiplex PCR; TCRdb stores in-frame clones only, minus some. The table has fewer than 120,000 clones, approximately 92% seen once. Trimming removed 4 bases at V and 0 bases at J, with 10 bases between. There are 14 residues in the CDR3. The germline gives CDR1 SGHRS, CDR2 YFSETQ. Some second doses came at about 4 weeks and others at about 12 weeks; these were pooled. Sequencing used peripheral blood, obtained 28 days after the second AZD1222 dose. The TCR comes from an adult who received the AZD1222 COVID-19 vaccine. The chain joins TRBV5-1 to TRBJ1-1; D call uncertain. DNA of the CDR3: TGCGCCAGCAGCGCTACGGGAGTGAACACTGAAGCTTTCTTT. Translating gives CASSATGVNTEAFF.